This is a list of T cell receptor beta chains from one sample in a study of breast tumors, draining lymph nodes, adjacent tissues. TCRdb reprocessed the multiplex PCR reads with MiXCR, giving one entry per CDR3 protein. Here the sample spans 130,000 or so distinct CDR3 sequences, about 31% being singletons. Material for sequencing was axillary lymph node tissue. The receptors were sampled from a female donor with breast cancer. Some clones in this sample may be carry-over from other donors' samples. Each CDR3 is given with its conserved first and last residue. D genes are given only for firm matches. Some rows have no size entry. The others give once, few or many, or a class for an expanded clone.

D gene	clone size	V gene	J gene	CDR3 protein	CDR3 DNA
NA	many	TRBV19	TRBJ1-5	CASSTTVGRWHF	TGTGCCAGTAGTACGACCGTGGGGAGATGGCATTTT
NA	many	TRBV3-1	TRBJ2-2	CASSQVATTNTGELFF	TGTGCCAGCAGCCAAGTCGCTACAACGAACACCGGGGAGCTGTTTTTT
TRBD1	many	TRBV7-9	TRBJ2-1	CASSLVGQGVYNEQFF	TGTGCCAGCAGCTTAGTTGGACAGGGGGTTTACAATGAGCAGTTCTTC
TRBD2	NA	TRBV7-2	TRBJ2-5	CASSQGGGAGETQHF	TGTGCCAGCAGCCAAGGCGGGGGGGCCGGGGAGACCCAGCACTTC
NA	many	TRBV3-1	TRBJ1-2	CASSPTEIYGYTF	TGTGCCAGCAGCCCGACAGAGATCTATGGCTACACCTTC
NA	many	TRBV7-8	TRBJ2-5	CASSLGGVQETQYF	TGTGCCAGCAGCTTAGGTGGGGTTCAGGAGACCCAGTACTTC
TRBD1	NA	TRBV5-1	TRBJ1-1	CASSLGTGDTEAFF	TGCGCCAGCAGCTTAGGAACAGGGGACACTGAAGCTTTCTTT
NA	many	TRBV27	TRBJ2-6	CASSLMQTGANVLTF	TGTGCCAGCAGTTTAATGCAGACTGGGGCCAACGTCCTGACTTTC
NA	many	TRBV19	TRBJ1-5	CASATPPRDAPNQPQHF	TGTGCCAGTGCAACCCCTCCCCGGGACGCTCCCAATCAGCCCCAGCATTTT
NA	many	TRBV5-5	TRBJ2-2	CASSLLRGGRTGELFF	TGTGCCAGCAGCTTACTCAGGGGTGGGAGGACCGGGGAGCTGTTTTTT